This passage covers 9 T cell receptor beta chains from one sample sequenced in a study of blood T cell repertoires in COVID-19 (TCRdb year 2020). Library creation used the immunoSEQ multiplex PCR assay. TCRdb's version of the immuneACCESS table is confined to in-frame rearrangements and falls short of the full clone set. An unresolved V gene accounts for under half of the shortfall where checked; the remainder is of unknown origin. The sample table shows around 63,000 clones, and roughly 84% are seen once. The leading ten clones occupy more than 15% of the sample. Material: peripheral blood. The receptors derive from a man aged 60-69 years with COVID-19, enrolled during active disease.

The chain uses TRBV7-6 and TRBJ1-6, with a tentative D call TRBD1 (6 bases). V was clipped by 5 bases and J by 5 bases, with 13 bases between them. Germline loops: CDR1 SGHVS, CDR2 FNYEAQ. The CDR3 spans 15 residues. This CDR3 is CASSNLEGDNSPLHF. The CDR3 nucleotides are TGTGCCAGCAGCAATCTTGAGGGGGATAATTCACCCCTCCACTTT.

The rearrangement links TRBV28 to TRBJ2-4; 8 nucleotides agree with TRBD1. Looked up from germline, CDR1 is MDHEN and CDR2 is SYDVKM. The CDR3 consists of 16 residues. V shed 5 bases and J 1 base; nucleotides not matched to a gene: 7. CDR3: CASSLTGAVAKNIQYF. As DNA, the CDR3 is TGTGCCAGCAGTCTGACAGGGGCGGTGGCCAAAAACATTCAGTACTTC.

This clone was picked up a small number of times. This sequence joins TRBV28 and TRBJ1-1; D not resolved. The CDR3 loop spans 14 amino acids. Germline CDR1 MDHEN, CDR2 SYDVKM. Trimming removed 6 bases at V and 1 base at J, with 12 bases between. CDR3 in amino acids: CASSSGGENTEAFF. The CDR3 region has the DNA TGTGCCAGCAGCTCCGGCGGGGAGAACACTGAAGCTTTCTTT.

This clone was detected a few times. The genes are TRBV20-1 and TRBJ1-1; D not resolved. V was cut by 3 bases and J by 3 bases, with 8 bases left in between. This CDR3 contains 12 residues. The germline CDR1 and CDR2 sequences are DFQATT and SNEGSKA (reference sequence). CDR3 region: CSASKQDTEAFF. CDR3 bases: TGCAGTGCTAGTAAGCAGGACACTGAAGCTTTCTTT.

V usage is TRBV19 and J usage is TRBJ1-5, with D possibly being TRBD1 (5 bases). This CDR3 spans 14 amino acids. Germline CDR1 and CDR2: LNHDA and SQIVND (reference sequence). Trimming stripped 7 bases from V and 6 bases from J, with 16 bases between. The CDR3 DNA reads TGTGCCAGTAACCCAATGGGGGGAGGTCAGCCCCAGCATTTT. Its translation is CASNPMGGGQPQHF.

The chain recombines TRBV7-9 with TRBJ2-1; 8 bases match TRBD2. The CDR3 is made up of 16 amino acids. Trimming cost V 8 bases and J 7 bases; bases outside gene matches: 16. Germline CDR1 reads SEHNR; CDR2 reads FQNEAQ (reference sequence). DNA for the CDR3: TGTGCCAGCCGACGGGAGGGCCGTGTAAGTAAGAATGAGCAGTTCTTC. Residues: CASRREGRVSKNEQFF.

As regards this clone: The germline gene is not matched at one end of the junction; a read error may be the cause. The chain couples TRBV18 to TRBJ1-2; 9 bases match TRBD1. The germline V gene encodes CDR1 KGHSH and CDR2 LQKENI. This CDR3 comprises 13 residues. CDR3 region: CASSPPDRGVYTF. The CDR3 DNA reads TGTGCCAGCTCTCCACCGGACAGGGGAGTCTACACCTTC.

This clone was seen only once. The CDR3 spells CASGPGQGGDTGELFF. The CDR3 region has the DNA TGTGCTAGTGGCCCCGGACAGGGAGGGGACACCGGGGAGCTGTTTTTT. The chain combines TRBV12-5 with TRBJ2-2, with a weak D call TRBD1 (8 bases). Germline V CDR1 and CDR2: LGHNT, FRNRAP. The CDR3 spans 16 residues. The ends were cut back, 6 bases at V and 3 bases at J, with 17 bases in the middle.

The gene calls are TRBV19 and TRBJ2-2; perhaps TRBD1 as D (6 bases). There are 14 residues in the CDR3. V lost 8 bases, J lost 0 bases, and 10 bases lay in between. Germline CDR1 reads LNHDA; CDR2 reads SQIVND (reference sequence). CDR3 protein: CASHRDANTGELFF. The CDR3 DNA reads TGTGCCAGTCACAGGGATGCGAACACCGGGGAGCTGTTTTTT.